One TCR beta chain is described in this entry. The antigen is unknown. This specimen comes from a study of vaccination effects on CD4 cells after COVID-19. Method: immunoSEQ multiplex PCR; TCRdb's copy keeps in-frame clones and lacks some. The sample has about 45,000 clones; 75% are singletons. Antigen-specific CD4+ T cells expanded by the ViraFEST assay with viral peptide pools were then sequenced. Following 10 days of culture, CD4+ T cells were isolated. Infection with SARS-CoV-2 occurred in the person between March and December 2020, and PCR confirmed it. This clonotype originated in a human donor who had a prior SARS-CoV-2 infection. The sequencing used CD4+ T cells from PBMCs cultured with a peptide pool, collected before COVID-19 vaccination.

The CDR3 here is CASSQGPPTSGAQETQYF. As DNA, the CDR3 is TGCGCCAGCAGCCAAGGGCCCCCTACTAGCGGGGCACAAGAGACCCAGTACTTC. The rearrangement uses TRBV4-1 and TRBJ2-5; 10 bases line up with TRBD2. Trimming took 1 base from V and 2 from J; bases not matched to a gene: 10. The germline V gene encodes CDR1 MGHRA and CDR2 YSYEKL. This CDR3 comprises 18 residues.